This TCR beta chain was identified during a study of T cells expressing NK-cell markers. Study as a whole: Each TCR beta repertoire originated in sorted T cells that were CD3+CD56+NKG2C+, CD3+CD56+NKG2C- or CD3+CD56-NKG2C+.

Overall study findings and caveats: Expanded NKG2C+ T cell clones had unclear HCMV specificity. The dominant NKG2C+ clonotypes represented about 1.0-7.0% of CD8+ T cells in five or six donors.

Regarding this clonotype: Its antigen is undetermined.

TCR beta cDNA was generated via 5'RACE template switching incorporating UMIs. From the 5' RACE reads, TCRdb lists one entry per CDR3 protein and no DNA. This sample contains a few hundred thousand distinct CDR3 sequences. The TCR originated in a woman aged 45-65 years in good health. Material: blood T cells: a sorted CD56 or NKG2C T cell subset, CD4+ or CD8+ T cells, or bulk PBMC T cells (not recorded which).

This chain's CDR3 is CSARPKLSGRRETQYF. The chain is built from TRBV20-1 and TRBJ2-5; TCRdb indicates TRBD2, and absent DNA this call remains unverified. The V gene's germline CDR1 is DFQATT and CDR2 SNEGSKA (reference sequence). The CDR3 is made up of 16 amino acids.